The 17 T cell receptor beta chains in this list originate from one sample, sequenced in a study of blood T cells in healthy people across ages. The second PCR ran roughly 7 to 12 cycles with a sample-barcoded 5' primer and J-beta primers. TCRdb called the 5' RACE reads again in MiXCR, with one record for every CDR3 protein. The data hold some 730,000 distinct CDR3 sequences, with roughly 20% observed a single time. The sequencing sample was made of blood. These receptors all come from a man in his 70s in good health.

This clonotype was detected ten times or more. This chain uses TRBV5-1 with TRBJ2-3; D assignment may be TRBD1 or TRBD2 (5 bases each). Trimming removed 4 bases at V and 0 bases at J, with 6 bases between. Per germline, CDR1 SGHRS and CDR2 YFSETQ. The CDR3 consists of 13 residues. CDR3 region: CASSGGSTDTQYF. The DNA of the CDR3 is TGCGCCAGCAGCGGGGGAAGCACAGATACGCAGTATTTT.

CDR3 sequence reads: CASRNFRSSHEQFF. As DNA, the CDR3 is TGTGCCAGCAGAAACTTCCGGTCCTCCCATGAGCAGTTCTTC. V and J are TRBV12-3 or TRBV12-4 and TRBJ2-1; no reliable D call. Trimming took 6 bases from V and 8 from J, leaving 17 bases between them. CDR3 length: 14 amino acids.

The rearrangement links TRBV6-1 to TRBJ2-6, with 7 bases matching TRBD2. This CDR3 is 16 amino acids long. V shed 5 bases and J 0 bases; nucleotides not matched to a gene: 4. Germline V CDR1 and CDR2: MNHNS, SASEGT. The CDR3 DNA reads as TGTGCCAGCAGTAAGGCGGGGGTCTCTGGGGCCAACGTCCTGACTTTC. Its translation: CASSKAGVSGANVLTF.

The chain employs TRBV12-3 or TRBV12-4 and TRBJ2-2, with no clear D. V shed 3 bases and J shed 7 bases, with 9 bases lying between them. The CDR3 consists of 13 residues. CDR3 sequence (DNA): TGTGCCAGCAGTTTCGGTAGCTTCGGGGAGCTGTTTTTT. It translates to CASSFGSFGELFF.

This clonotype was picked up many times. This chain joins TRBV12-3 or TRBV12-4 and TRBJ2-5; TRBD2 is a possible D gene (5 bases). This CDR3 has 12 residues. Deletions cut 6 bases from V and 4 bases from J, with 9 bases between. CDR3 DNA: TGTGCCAGCAGCTGGGCGGGAGAGACCCAGTACTTC. It codes for CASSWAGETQYF.

This sequence joins TRBV7-2 and TRBJ2-3; D is ambiguous. Germline CDR1 is SGHTA and CDR2 is FQGNSA. The length of the CDR3 is 13 residues. Deletions cut 5 bases from V and 2 bases from J, with 8 bases between. This CDR3 reads CASSPQNTDTQYF. The CDR3 DNA follows: TGTGCCAGCAGCCCCCAAAACACAGATACGCAGTATTTT.

The V and J genes are TRBV12-3 or TRBV12-4 and TRBJ2-3; no clear D gene. The CDR3 covers 14 residues. With 1 base removed from V and 6 bases from J, the gap between germline ends came to 11 bases. CDR3 amino acids: CASSLVTLGDTQYF. In DNA, the CDR3 is TGTGCCAGCAGTTTAGTCACCCTGGGGGATACGCAGTATTTT.

CDR3 sequence reads: CSARVPTGGNTEAFF. The CDR3 DNA sequence: TGCAGTGCTAGAGTACCGACAGGGGGAAACACTGAAGCTTTCTTT. J is TRBJ1-1 and V is TRBV20-1; 9 bases align to TRBD1. The CDR3 covers 15 residues. Germline loops: CDR1 DFQATT, CDR2 SNEGSKA (reference sequence). Trimming removed 1 base from V and 2 bases from J; junction bases left unmatched: 5.

The chain links TRBV9 to TRBJ1-2, with 11 bases lining up with TRBD1. J lost 4 bases, V lost 3 bases, and 5 bases had no gene match. Looked up from germline, CDR1 is SGDLS and CDR2 is YYNGEE. This CDR3 region has 15 residues. CDR3 residues: CASSATDRGLYGYTF. CDR3 sequence (DNA): TGTGCCAGCAGCGCAACGGACAGGGGGCTCTATGGCTACACCTTC.

The chain combines TRBV5-1 with TRBJ2-1, with 10 nucleotides matching TRBD2. Losses at the gene ends were 7 bases for V and 6 bases for J; bases not matched to a gene: 13. Germline loops: CDR1 SGHRS, CDR2 YFSETQ. This CDR3 is 16 amino acids long. CDR3 nucleotides: TGCGCCAGCCACGGGGGTCAGCGGGGGGGCCTCAATGAGCAGTTCTTC. It codes for CASHGGQRGGLNEQFF. Full variable domain (remainder filled in from reference TRBV5-1 and TRBJ2-1): KAGVTQTPRYLIKTRGQQVTLSCSPISGHRSVSWYQQTPGQGLQFLFEYFSETQRNKGNFPGRFSGRQFSNSRSEMNVSTLELGDSALYLCASHGGQRGGLNEQFFGPGTRLTVL.

The CDR3 DNA sequence: TGTGCCAGCAATAACCTGGGGCTAGCGGGACTAAACATTCAGTACTTC. Encoded protein: CASNNLGLAGLNIQYF. The chain recombines TRBV12-3 or TRBV12-4 with TRBJ2-4; TRBD2 matches 9 bases. This CDR3 region has 16 residues. Trimming at V came to 7 bases and at J to 6 bases, leaving 13 bases not matched to a gene.

J is TRBJ2-7 and V is TRBV5-1, with D possibly matching TRBD1 (5 bases). CDR3 size: 14 residues. Trimming shortened V by 4 bases and J by 2 bases, and 13 bases separated the two germline ends. The germline V gene encodes CDR1 SGHRS and CDR2 YFSETQ. The CDR3 DNA sequence: TGCGCCAGCAGCAGCCGGACACCCACCTACGAGCAGTACTTC. Translation: CASSSRTPTYEQYF.

This chain links TRBV7-3 with TRBJ2-3; 10 bases fit TRBD2. The CDR3 consists of 16 residues. After removal of 2 bases from V and 4 bases from J, the junction contained 6 bases not matched to a gene. Looked up from germline, CDR1 is SGHTA and CDR2 is FQGTGA. The CDR3 is CASSLGGSGRADTQYF. CDR3 in DNA: TGTGCCAGCAGCTTAGGGGGCAGCGGGAGGGCAGATACGCAGTATTTT.

The chain recombines TRBV6-2 or TRBV6-3 with TRBJ2-3; D is undetermined. Germline V gives CDR1 MNHEY, CDR2 SVGEGT. CDR3 length: 13 residues. V was trimmed by 2 bases and J by 4 bases, leaving 7 bases between them. The CDR3 loop is CASSYGIPDTQYF. Written as DNA, the CDR3 is TGTGCCAGCAGTTACGGGATCCCAGATACGCAGTATTTT.

Points on this clonotype: The junction and the germline gene differ at one end; a read error may be behind it. The genes are TRBV4-3 and TRBJ1-6, with a tentative D call TRBD1 (6 bases). Germline CDR1 LGHNA, CDR2 YSLEER. This CDR3 has 15 residues. CDR3 sequence (DNA): TGCGCCGGCAGCCACACAGGGACCCCTAATCCACCCCTCCACTTT. Protein sequence: CAGSHTGTPNPPLHF.

The genes are TRBV3-1 and TRBJ2-4; no clear D gene. The CDR3 totals 14 residues. V was clipped by 1 base and J by 1 base, with 5 bases between them. Per the germline V gene, CDR1 is LGHDT and CDR2 is YNNKEL (reference sequence). CDR3 residues: CASSQAGAKNIQYF. CDR3 coding DNA: TGTGCCAGCAGCCAAGCCGGGGCCAAAAACATTCAGTACTTC.

This clonotype came up a few times. The chain recombines TRBV20-1 with TRBJ2-7, with TRBD1 as a possible D gene (6 bases). The V end lost 5 bases, the J end lost 4 bases, and 9 bases lay between the germline ends. Germline V gene sequence: CDR1 DFQATT, CDR2 SNEGSKA (reference sequence). The CDR3 extends over 11 amino acids. CDR3 in amino acids: CSAYRDYEQYF. The CDR3 DNA sequence: TGCAGTGCTTACAGGGATTACGAGCAGTACTTC.